The TCR beta chain under discussion was sequenced for a study of shared clonotypes between healthy human individuals. Study-level points and caveats: Donor scarcity curtailed the genetic and exposure-history diversity represented herein. Clonotypes shared by all four donors outscored non-shared clonotypes in generation probability.

V was shortened by 0 bases and J by 7 bases, with 16 bases between the two germline ends. The germline gives CDR1 SNHLY, CDR2 FYNNEI. This CDR3 has 16 residues. Details on this clone: Its antigen is undetermined.

Every immunoSEQ plate was one replicate of a subset's evenly spread DNA. Here immunoSEQ multiplex PCR was the method, and the copy in TCRdb shows in-frame clones only, minus some. The sample holds about 2 million clones, 90% to 95% seen once. This chain joins TRBV2 and TRBJ1-5; no firm D call. Sequenced input: naive CD4+ T cells sorted from blood. Stated subset: CD45RA+ positively selected. The source is a man aged 18 to 35 in good health. The CDR3 bases are TGTGCCAGCAGTGAAGCGCTTTGGGGAATCTACCAGCCCCAGCATTTT. This codes for CASSEALWGIYQPQHF.